This is a list of T cell receptor beta chains from one sample in a study of STAT5B mutations in CD4+ large granular lymphocyte leukemia. Assay used: immunoSEQ multiplex PCR; TCRdb lists only in-frame clones, some missing. The sample has around 34,000 clones; almost 85% are singletons. Specimen: CD4+ T cells from blood buffy coats. The receptors originated from a human donor in good health. Each CDR3 is given with its conserved first and last residue. D genes are given only for firm matches.

d_gene	v_gene	len	j_gene	CDR3aa	CDR3nt
TRBD2	TRBV6-1	16	TRBJ2-5	CASSDPLAGGPETQYF	TGTGCCAGCAGTGACCCACTAGCGGGGGGGCCGGAGACCCAGTACTTC
.	TRBV7-8	15	TRBJ1-4	CASSSTGATNEKLFF	TGTGCCAGCAGCTCGACAGGCGCAACTAATGAAAAACTGTTTTTT
.	TRBV2	13	TRBJ1-5	CASTTGTRQPQHF	TGTGCCAGCACAACAGGGACGCGGCAGCCCCAGCATTTT
.	TRBV5-1	14	TRBJ1-1	CASSYWTGNTEAFF	TGCGCCAGCAGTTATTGGACGGGGAACACTGAAGCTTTCTTT
.	TRBV6-5	13	TRBJ1-2	CASSPQELYGYTF	TGTGCCAGCAGTCCACAGGAACTTTATGGCTACACCTTC
.	TRBV7-7	14	TRBJ1-1	CASSSLGADTEAFF	TGTGCCAGCAGCTCCCTAGGGGCCGACACTGAAGCTTTCTTT
.	TRBV10-1	18	TRBJ2-3	CASSGGGSTATSTDTQYF	TGCGCCAGCAGTGGAGGGGGATCTACGGCCACTAGCACAGATACGCAGTATTTT
TRBD1	TRBV6-4	14	TRBJ2-3	CASSDDRAVGTQYF	TGTGCCAGCAGTGACGACAGGGCGGTCGGTACGCAGTATTTT
.	TRBV25-1	14	TRBJ2-1	CASSESNTYTEQFF	TGTGCCAGCAGTGAATCAAACACTTACACTGAGCAGTTCTTC
.	TRBV4-1	17	TRBJ2-1	CASSQVPSAGPYNEQFF	TGCGCCAGCAGCCAAGTACCTTCTGCGGGGCCCTACAATGAGCAGTTCTTC
TRBD1	TRBV5-1	18	TRBJ1-3	CASSLGPRGQAGGNTIYF	TGCGCCAGCAGCTTGGGTCCTCGAGGACAGGCCGGGGGAAACACCATATATTTT
TRBD1	TRBV5-1	17	TRBJ2-2	CASSLGGTGVNTGELFF	TGCGCCAGCAGCTTGGGAGGGACAGGGGTTAACACCGGGGAGCTGTTTTTT
TRBD1	TRBV7-2	13	TRBJ1-1	CASSLGDSTEAFF	TGTGCCAGCAGCTTAGGGGACAGCACTGAAGCTTTCTTT